One sample yielded the 9 T cell receptor beta chains listed below, sequenced in a study of technical replicates of blood from several donors. Assay used: immunoSEQ multiplex PCR; TCRdb lists only in-frame clones, some missing. The sample holds about 64,000 clones, approximately 86% seen once. Sequenced input: PBMCs. These receptors were obtained from a human donor in good health. Some clones in this sample may be carry-over from other donors' samples.

The J gene is TRBJ2-5, the V gene TRBV4-1, with TRBD2 matching 10 bases. The V segment lost 1 base and the J segment 1 base; nucleotides outside the gene matches: 3. The CDR3 totals 16 residues. Germline CDR1 reads MGHRA; CDR2 reads YSYEKL. In nucleotides, the CDR3 is TGCGCCAGCAGCCAAGTTAGCGGGGGGTTCCAAGAGACCCAGTACTTC. This gives the protein CASSQVSGGFQETQYF.

This rearrangement joins TRBV9 to TRBJ2-5; the D gene is possibly TRBD2 (6 bases). CDR3 length: 13 residues. In germline, CDR1 is SGDLS, CDR2 YYNGEE. Trimming stripped 3 bases from V and 3 bases from J, with 9 bases between. CDR3 sequence: CASSAGLKETQYF. The CDR3 nucleotides read TGTGCCAGCAGCGCGGGACTGAAAGAGACCCAGTACTTC.

V and J are TRBV7-2 and TRBJ1-1; D not resolved. Trimming removed 4 bases at V and 5 bases at J, with 11 bases between. The CDR3 is 13 residues long. Looked up from germline, CDR1 is SGHTA and CDR2 is FQGNSA. The CDR3 protein is CASSSGPGTEAFF. The CDR3 DNA follows: TGTGCCAGCAGCTCCGGCCCGGGGACTGAAGCTTTCTTT.

About this clone itself: One junction end does not reproduce the germline sequence, and a read error may be involved. CDR3 coding DNA: TGTGCCAGCAGTGACTACAGATACTTC. Amino acids: CASSDYRYF. The chain uses TRBV6-5 and TRBJ1-2; D remains ambiguous. Germline CDR1 reads MNHEY; CDR2 reads SVGAGI. This CDR3 is 9 amino acids long.

V and J are TRBV5-1 and TRBJ2-2, with a tentative D call TRBD2 (5 bases). The CDR3 covers 14 residues. Germline V lookup: CDR1 SGHRS, CDR2 YFSETQ. Trimming pared 6 bases from V and 2 bases from J, leaving 11 bases between. CDR3 protein: CASKSLANTGELFF. As DNA, the CDR3 is TGCGCCAGCAAGAGCCTAGCCAACACCGGGGAGCTGTTTTTT.

The J gene is TRBJ2-1, the V gene TRBV7-3; 9 positions agree with TRBD2. With V trimmed by 1 base and J by 8 bases, 6 bases remained unmatched. CDR3 size: 15 residues. Germline assignment: CDR1 SGHTA and CDR2 FQGTGA. The CDR3 DNA follows: TGTGCCAGCAGCTTAAGTGTCTTAGCGGGAGATGAGCAGTTCTTC. It codes for CASSLSVLAGDEQFF.

The V and J genes are TRBV4-2 and TRBJ2-3; 9 nucleotides match TRBD2. Losses at the gene ends were 4 bases for V and 2 bases for J; bases not matched to a gene: 7. The CDR3 sequence is 16 residues long. CDR1 LGHNA and CDR2 YNFKEQ come from the germline V gene. The DNA of the CDR3 is TGTGCCAGCAGCCTTAAAGCGGGGGGCCCCACAGATACGCAGTATTTT. Translating gives CASSLKAGGPTDTQYF.

This clone was recorded a few times. V is TRBV11-1 and J is TRBJ2-5, with 12 bases lining up with TRBD2. Trimming at V came to 5 bases and at J to 1 base, leaving 5 bases not matched to a gene. CDR3 length: 16 residues. Germline-derived CDR1 and CDR2 are SGHAT and FQDESV (reference sequence). CDR3 DNA: TGTGCCAGCAGCCCGGGACTAGCGGGCCCCCAAGAGACCCAGTACTTC. It yields the protein CASSPGLAGPQETQYF.

To note about this clone: This CDR3 is also generated by other DNA sequences in the sample. The gene calls are TRBV7-2 and TRBJ2-5; 8 bases are shared with TRBD2. Germline CDR1 is SGHTA and CDR2 is FQGNSA. CDR3 size: 14 residues. The J segment lost 3 bases and the V segment lost 2 bases, leaving 2 bases of the junction unmatched. The CDR3 region is CASSLTAGEETQYF. In DNA, the CDR3 is TGTGCCAGCAGCTTAACAGCGGGGGAAGAGACCCAGTACTTC.